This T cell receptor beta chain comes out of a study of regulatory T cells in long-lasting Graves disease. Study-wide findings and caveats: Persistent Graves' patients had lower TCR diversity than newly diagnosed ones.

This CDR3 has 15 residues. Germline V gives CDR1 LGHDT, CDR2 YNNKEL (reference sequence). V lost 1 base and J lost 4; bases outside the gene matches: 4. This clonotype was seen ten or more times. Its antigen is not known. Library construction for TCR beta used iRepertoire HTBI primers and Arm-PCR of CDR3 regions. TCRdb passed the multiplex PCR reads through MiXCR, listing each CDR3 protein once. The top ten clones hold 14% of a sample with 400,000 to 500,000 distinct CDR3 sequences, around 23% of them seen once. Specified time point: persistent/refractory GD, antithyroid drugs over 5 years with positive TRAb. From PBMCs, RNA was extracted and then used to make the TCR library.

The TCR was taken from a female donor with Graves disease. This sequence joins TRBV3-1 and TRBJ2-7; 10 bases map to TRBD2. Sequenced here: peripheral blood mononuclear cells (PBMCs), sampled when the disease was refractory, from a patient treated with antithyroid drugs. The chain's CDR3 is CASSQVAGGGYEQYF. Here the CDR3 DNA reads TGTGCCAGCAGCCAAGTAGCGGGAGGTGGTTACGAGCAGTACTTC.